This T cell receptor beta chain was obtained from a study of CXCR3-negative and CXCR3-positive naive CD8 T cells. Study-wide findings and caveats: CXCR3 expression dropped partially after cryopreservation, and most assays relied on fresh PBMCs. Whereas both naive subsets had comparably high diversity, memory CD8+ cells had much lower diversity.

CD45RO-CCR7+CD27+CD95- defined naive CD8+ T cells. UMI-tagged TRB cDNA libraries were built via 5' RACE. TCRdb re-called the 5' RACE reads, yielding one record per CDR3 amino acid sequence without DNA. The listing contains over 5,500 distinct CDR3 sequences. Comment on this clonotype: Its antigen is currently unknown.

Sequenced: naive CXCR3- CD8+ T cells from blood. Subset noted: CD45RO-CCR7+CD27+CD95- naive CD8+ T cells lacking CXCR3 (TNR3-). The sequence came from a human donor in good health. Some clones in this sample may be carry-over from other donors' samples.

The CDR3 protein is CASSHTGQGYNEQFF. This sequence joins TRBV6-2 or TRBV6-3 and TRBJ2-1; TCRdb lists TRBD1, though no DNA is available to test this call. CDR1 and CDR2 (germline): MNHEY, SVGEGT. The CDR3 totals 15 residues.